The 18 T cell receptor beta chains reported below all come from one sample, sequenced in a study of technical replicates of blood from a handful of donors (dated by TCRdb to the late 2010s). The library came from the immunoSEQ multiplex PCR assay. Not all clones reach the TCRdb copy of this immuneACCESS table, which keeps in-frame sequences only. Checked studies attribute under half of the gap to unresolved V genes and leave the rest unexplained. Counted in this sample were about 74,000 clones; approximately 95% of them appeared once. The ten biggest clones cover 0.25% of the sample. The specimen was T cells isolated from PBMCs. The receptor source for this set is a human donor in good health.

The V call is TRBV7-2, the J call TRBJ2-3; 8 nucleotides match TRBD2. With V trimmed by 5 bases and J by 3 bases, 7 bases remained unmatched. From germline, CDR1 is SGHTA and CDR2 FQGNSA. This CDR3 comprises 15 residues. The CDR3 nucleotides read TGTGCCAGCAGCGTAAGCGGGGGTAATACAGATACGCAGTATTTT. Translating gives CASSVSGGNTDTQYF.

CDR3 coding DNA: TGTGCCAGCAGCCTGAGGCAGGGAAACGGCGAGCAGTACTTC. Translating gives CASSLRQGNGEQYF. The chain carries TRBV7-9 and TRBJ2-7; D might be TRBD1 (5 bases). CDR3 size: 14 residues. V lost 5 bases, J lost 6 bases, and 17 bases lay in between. Germline V lookup: CDR1 SEHNR, CDR2 FQNEAQ (reference sequence).

Written as DNA, the CDR3 is TGTGCCAGCAGCGCAACTAGGCTAGCGGGAGTTCGGGGGGAGACCCAGTACTTC. The encoded protein is CASSATRLAGVRGETQYF. The rearrangement uses TRBV7-2 and TRBJ2-5; 10 bases align to TRBD2. CDR1 is SGHTA and CDR2 is FQGNSA in the germline V gene. Trimming cost V 5 bases and J 5 bases; bases outside gene matches: 17. This CDR3 spans 18 amino acids. Together with reference TRBV7-2 and TRBJ2-5, the CDR3 gives the full variable domain: GAGVSQSPSNKVTEKGKDVELRCDPISGHTALYWYRQSLGQGLEFLIYFQGNSAPDKSGLPSDRFSAERTGGSVSTLTIQRTQQEDSAVYLCASSATRLAGVRGETQYFGPGTRLLVL.

The genes are TRBV6-4 and TRBJ2-1; 7 bases line up with TRBD1. The CDR3 consists of 15 residues. V was clipped by 6 bases and J by 3 bases; unmatched bases: 8. The V gene's germline CDR1 is MRHNA and CDR2 SNTAGT. The CDR3 region is CASSADRDSYNEQFF. The CDR3 DNA is TGTGCCAGCAGCGCAGACCGGGACAGCTACAATGAGCAGTTCTTC.

The CDR3 coding sequence is TGTGCTAGTGGATTACAGGGGGCTCGCGATCAGCCCCAGCATTTT. Translating gives CASGLQGARDQPQHF. The rearrangement links TRBV12-5 to TRBJ1-5, with TRBD1 identical over 9 bases. The trim removed 6 bases at V and 5 bases at J, leaving 8 bases unmatched. The CDR3 has 15 amino acids. The germline CDR1 and CDR2 sequences are LGHNT and FRNRAP.

The chain combines TRBV7-2 with TRBJ1-4, with 7 positions matching TRBD1. This CDR3 has 14 residues. Germline CDR1 reads SGHTA; CDR2 reads FQGNSA. V lost 8 bases to trimming and J lost 7 bases; unmatched junction nucleotides: 10. The CDR3 loop reads CASGTDRVGEKLFF. The CDR3 nucleotides are TGTGCCAGCGGCACCGACAGGGTGGGTGAAAAACTGTTTTTT.

The V gene is TRBV5-4, the J gene TRBJ2-3, with 11 bases aligning to TRBD1. This CDR3 contains 15 residues. The junction had 5 bases not matched to a gene; V was cut back by 3 bases and J by 5 bases. Germline V lookup: CDR1 SGHNT, CDR2 YYREEE (reference sequence). CDR3 sequence: CASSSWTGGLDTQYF. In DNA, the CDR3 is TGTGCCAGCAGCTCGTGGACAGGGGGCCTAGATACGCAGTATTTT. The full variable domain, its missing parts supplied by reference TRBV5-4 and TRBJ2-3, is ETGVTQSPTHLIKTRGQQVTLRCSSQSGHNTVSWYQQALGQGPQFIFQYYREEENGRGNFPPRFSGLQFPNYSSELNVNALELDDSALYLCASSSWTGGLDTQYFGPGTRLTVL.

V gene TRBV29-1 combines with J gene TRBJ1-1; D is possibly TRBD1 (6 bases). Between the trimmed V and J ends, which lost 4 bases and 5 bases, there was a span of 11 bases. Germline values: CDR1 SQVTM, CDR2 ANQGSEA. The CDR3 contains 12 residues. CDR3 region: CSVVLGATEAFF. The CDR3 nucleotides read TGCAGCGTTGTTTTGGGGGCTACTGAAGCTTTCTTT.

V gene TRBV5-8 combines with J gene TRBJ2-1; 7 bases match TRBD1. This CDR3 contains 15 residues. Germline lookup yields CDR1 SGHTS and CDR2 YDEGEE. The junction had 12 bases not matched to a gene; V was cut back by 4 bases and J by 8 bases. The chain's CDR3 is CASSTGDSAYDEQFF. The CDR3 nucleotides read TGTGCCAGCAGCACCGGGGACAGCGCTTATGATGAGCAGTTCTTC.

The chain recombines TRBV7-2 with TRBJ1-6, with 9 bases lining up with TRBD1. This CDR3 is 16 amino acids long. The germline gives CDR1 SGHTA, CDR2 FQGNSA. Unmatched junction bases numbered 10, after V lost 5 bases and J lost 8 bases. CDR3 in DNA: TGTGCCAGCAGCATGCAACAGGGGGCAGGTTATTCACCCCTCCACTTT. Translating gives CASSMQQGAGYSPLHF.

The genes are TRBV27 and TRBJ1-2; D remains ambiguous. The CDR3 spans 12 residues. Trimming removed 5 bases from V and 7 bases from J, with 11 bases in between. Germline assignment: CDR1 MNHEY and CDR2 SMNVEV (reference sequence). For the CDR3, the DNA is TGTGCCAGCAGTCCCTCAGGAGGTGGCTACACCTTC. Protein product: CASSPSGGGYTF.

V is TRBV30 and J is TRBJ1-1; D is unclear. The germline gives CDR1 GTSNPN, CDR2 SVGIG (reference sequence). V lost 3 bases and J 6 bases, leaving 11 bases between the germline ends. The CDR3 length is 12 residues. This CDR3 is CAWSRGEAEAFF. In DNA, the CDR3 is TGTGCCTGGAGCCGCGGGGAAGCTGAAGCTTTCTTT.

The rearrangement uses TRBV6-5 and TRBJ1-2; no clear D gene. Trimming took off 0 bases at V and 8 bases at J, with 10 bases between the two ends. This CDR3 contains 13 residues. CDR1 is MNHEY and CDR2 is SVGAGI in the germline V gene. In nucleotides, the CDR3 is TGTGCCAGCAGTTACTCGGTCGTGGAGGGCTACACCTTC. As protein: CASSYSVVEGYTF.

This clone was seen only a few times. The V gene is TRBV19, the J gene TRBJ2-7; 7 bases are shared with TRBD2. J lost 7 bases, V lost 11 bases, and 11 bases had no gene match. CDR3 length: 12 amino acids. Germline V gives CDR1 LNHDA, CDR2 SQIVND (reference sequence). CDR3 region: CAGRAFLGEQYF. CDR3 DNA sequence: TGTGCCGGGAGGGCCTTCCTTGGAGAGCAGTACTTC.

This chain links TRBV28 with TRBJ1-5; possibly TRBD1 for D (5 bases). In germline, CDR1 is MDHEN, CDR2 SYDVKM. Between the trimmed V and J ends, which lost 5 bases and 0 bases, there was a span of 11 bases. This CDR3 contains 15 residues. The CDR3 loop is CASSPGQYSNQPQHF. In DNA form, the CDR3 reads TGTGCCAGCAGTCCCGGACAATATAGCAATCAGCCCCAGCATTTT.

The chain employs TRBV19 and TRBJ2-3; TRBD2 matches 9 bases. The CDR3 extends over 15 amino acids. The germline gives CDR1 LNHDA, CDR2 SQIVND (reference sequence). Unmatched junction bases numbered 5, after V lost 3 bases and J lost 4 bases. The CDR3 coding sequence is TGTGCCAGTAGTATCCTCCTAGCGGGGTCAGATACGCAGTATTTT. This translates into CASSILLAGSDTQYF.

The chain couples TRBV18 to TRBJ1-5; TRBD1 agrees at 7 bases. This CDR3 contains 16 residues. Germline CDR1 is KGHSH and CDR2 is LQKENI. V dropped 3 bases and J dropped 1; count of bases not matched to a gene: 6. The chain's CDR3 is CASSPPDRRSNQPQHF. The CDR3 DNA reads TGTGCCAGCTCACCCCCGGACAGGAGAAGCAATCAGCCCCAGCATTTT.

The chain recombines TRBV15 with TRBJ2-1, with 7 bases lining up with TRBD2. The length of the CDR3 is 20 residues. CDR1 and CDR2 from the germline V gene are LNHNV and YYDKDF (reference sequence). Trimming removed 6 bases from V and 0 bases from J; junction bases left unmatched: 20. The CDR3 loop reads CATRDTSAQTIRRSYNEQFF. CDR3 coding DNA: TGTGCCACCAGGGATACTAGCGCCCAAACTATAAGACGCTCCTACAATGAGCAGTTCTTC.